The rows below give T cell receptor beta chains drawn from one sample of a study of blood T cells in healthy people across ages. TCRdb passed the 5' RACE reads through MiXCR, listing each CDR3 protein once. Among 650,000 to 800,000 distinct CDR3 sequences listed, around 50% were seen once. Material for sequencing was blood. All receptors derive from an elderly woman in good health. CDR3s include the opening cysteine and the closing phenylalanine or tryptophan. Fields, in order: D gene, clone size, V gene, J gene, CDR3 protein, CDR3 DNA. The D gene is left open where the match is weak. Size tells how often a clone was seen (once, few, many) or the class of an expanded clone, and some rows leave it out.

>TRBD1|few|TRBV7-6|TRBJ1-6
CASSSTTGSYNSPLHF
TGTGCCAGCAGCTCAACGACAGGGAGCTACAATTCACCCCTCCACTTT
>.|.|TRBV6-5|TRBJ2-1
CASTNLGNEQFF
TGTGCCAGCACCAACTTGGGCAATGAGCAGTTCTTC
>.|.|TRBV6-6|TRBJ1-5
CASKWDSNQPRHF
TGTGCCAGCAAGTGGGATAGCAATCAGCCCCGGCATTTT
>.|many|TRBV12-3/TRBV12-4|TRBJ2-3
CASRDPGHPRDTQYF
TGTGCCAGCAGAGACCCGGGACATCCCCGGGATACGCAGTATTTT
>.|few|TRBV12-3/TRBV12-4|TRBJ1-4
CASSFRTVGEKLFF
TGTGCCAGCAGTTTCAGGACAGTGGGGGAAAAACTGTTTTTT
>TRBD1|few|TRBV7-2|TRBJ2-3
CASSLDATGPDTQYF
TGTGCCAGCAGCTTAGACGCGACAGGGCCAGATACGCAGTATTTT
>.|.|TRBV9|TRBJ2-1
CASSALGEQFF
TGTGCCAGCAGTGCTCTGGGTGAGCAGTTCTTC
>.|.|TRBV7-3|TRBJ2-5
CASSLTGGPQETQYF
TGTGCCAGCAGCTTAACGGGGGGTCCCCAAGAGACCCAGTACTTC
>.|.|TRBV3-1|TRBJ2-3
CASSQDHGNTQYF
TGTGCCAGCAGCCAAGATCACGGAAATACGCAGTATTTT
>TRBD1|.|TRBV12-3/TRBV12-4|TRBJ1-2
CASTPGQGSYGYTF
TGTGCCAGCACTCCGGGACAGGGGTCCTATGGCTACACCTTC
>TRBD2|once|TRBV5-1|TRBJ2-5
CASSLEASGEETQYF
TGCGCCAGCAGCTTGGAGGCTAGCGGGGAAGAGACCCAGTACTTC
>TRBD1|many|TRBV29-1|TRBJ2-4
CSVRQGTNIQYF
TGCAGCGTTCGACAGGGAACAAACATTCAGTACTTC
>.|.|TRBV2|TRBJ2-3
CASSGEAGAGDTQYF
TGTGCCAGCAGTGGGGAGGCAGGGGCCGGAGATACGCAGTATTTT
>TRBD2|.|TRBV20-1|TRBJ2-3
CSARVLAGGTLITDTQYF
TGCAGTGCTAGAGTACTAGCGGGAGGGACACTGATCACAGATACGCAGTATTTT
>.|.|TRBV12-3/TRBV12-4|TRBJ2-7
CASSLSEVSYEQYF
TGTGCCAGCAGCCTTTCCGAGGTTTCCTACGAGCAGTACTTC
>.|.|TRBV29-1|TRBJ1-2
CSVEDTDYGYTF
TGCAGCGTTGAAGATACGGATTATGGCTACACCTTC
>.|few|TRBV4-2|TRBJ2-7
CASSRDTHYEQYF
TGTGCCAGCAGCCGGGACACCCACTACGAGCAGTACTTC
>TRBD1|.|TRBV9|TRBJ2-7
CASSPRDRVIYEQYF
TGTGCCAGCAGCCCCCGGGACAGGGTGATCTACGAGCAGTACTTC
>TRBD1|few|TRBV28|TRBJ2-7
CASSSRGQGSYNEQYF
TGTGCCAGCAGTTCACGGGGACAGGGCTCCTACAATGAGCAGTACTTC
>TRBD2|few|TRBV9|TRBJ2-1
CASSAGLARGLGQFF
TGTGCCAGCAGCGCCGGACTAGCGAGGGGATTGGGGCAGTTCTTC
>TRBD1|.|TRBV20-1|TRBJ1-1
CSARPPGQGAGRAFF
TGCAGTGCTAGACCTCCGGGACAGGGGGCTGGGCGGGCTTTCTTT
>TRBD1|.|TRBV5-8|TRBJ2-1
CASSLPGTGRGNEQFF
TGTGCCAGCAGTTTACCTGGGACAGGGAGAGGCAATGAGCAGTTCTTC
>.|.|TRBV20-1|TRBJ2-1
CSARAGSEGEQFF
TGCAGTGCTAGAGCGGGGTCGGAGGGTGAGCAGTTCTTC
>.|once|TRBV11-2|TRBJ2-7
CASSASSPYGQYF
TGTGCCAGCAGCGCGTCCAGTCCCTACGGGCAGTACTTC
>TRBD1|.|TRBV28|TRBJ2-6
CASSRDRAGANVLTF
TGTGCCAGCAGTCGGGACAGGGCTGGGGCCAACGTCCTGACTTTC
>TRBD2|many|TRBV20-1|TRBJ2-3
CSAPTSVEDTQYF
TGCAGTGCTCCCACTAGCGTCGAAGATACGCAGTATTTT
>.|.|TRBV6-1|TRBJ2-7
CASSGIDHSYNEQYF
TGTGCCAGCAGCGGGATAGACCACTCCTACAATGAGCAGTACTTC
>TRBD1|.|TRBV19|TRBJ1-1
CATGQGLAMNTEAFF
TGTGCCACCGGACAGGGGTTAGCCATGAACACTGAAGCTTTCTTT
>.|many|TRBV5-1|TRBJ2-6
CASSVVSGANVLTF
TGCGCCAGCAGCGTGGTCTCTGGGGCCAACGTCCTGACTTTC
>.|.|TRBV6-5|TRBJ2-7
CASSYAKTPNEQYF
TGTGCCAGCAGTTACGCAAAAACTCCTAATGAGCAGTACTTC
>TRBD1|.|TRBV10-3|TRBJ2-5
CAIKAGQGTQETQYF
TGTGCCATCAAGGCGGGACAGGGGACGCAAGAGACCCAGTACTTC
>.|many|TRBV6-5|TRBJ1-2
CASSYRAGTPKGLYGYTF
TGTGCCAGCAGTTACCGAGCCGGGACACCCAAGGGTCTCTATGGCTACACCTTC
>TRBD2|.|TRBV27|TRBJ2-5
CASSSKGRRSLAGVGQETQYF
TGTGCCAGCAGTTCAAAGGGTCGGAGGAGCCTAGCGGGAGTTGGGCAAGAGACCCAGTACTTC
>.|.|TRBV28|TRBJ2-2
CASTSAGHGRELFF
TGTGCCAGCACCTCGGCGGGTCATGGGCGGGAGCTGTTTTTT
>.|few|TRBV7-2|TRBJ1-3
CASSLTMMMLTAHSGNTIYF
TGTGCCAGCAGCTTAACTATGATGATGTTAACGGCTCACTCTGGAAACACCATATATTTT
>TRBD2|many|TRBV7-9|TRBJ2-1
CASSSLVAGEKGNEQFF
TGTGCCAGCAGCTCTTTAGTAGCGGGAGAGAAAGGAAATGAGCAGTTCTTC
>.|.|TRBV18|TRBJ2-5
CASSPPGGGRRNEQYF
TGTGCCAGCTCACCACCAGGGGGGGGGCGTCGGAATGAGCAGTACTTC
>TRBD2|.|TRBV7-2|TRBJ2-3
CASSSGLAPDTQYF
TGTGCCAGCAGCTCGGGACTAGCTCCAGATACGCAGTATTTT
>TRBD1|.|TRBV20-1|TRBJ2-6
CSARTTGAGANVLTF
TGCAGTGCTAGGACTACAGGGGCTGGGGCCAACGTCCTGACTTTC
>TRBD1|.|TRBV28|TRBJ2-1
CASSRQGAGSAYNEQFF
TGTGCCAGCAGCAGACAGGGGGCAGGTTCAGCCTACAATGAGCAGTTCTTC
>.|.|TRBV7-2|TRBJ1-1
CASSVSRGVAEAFF
TGTGCCAGCAGCGTAAGCAGGGGCGTTGCTGAAGCTTTCTTT
>TRBD2|few|TRBV20-1|TRBJ2-4
CSARDGASGGQNIQYF
TGCAGTGCTAGAGATGGGGCTAGCGGGGGGCAAAACATTCAGTACTTC